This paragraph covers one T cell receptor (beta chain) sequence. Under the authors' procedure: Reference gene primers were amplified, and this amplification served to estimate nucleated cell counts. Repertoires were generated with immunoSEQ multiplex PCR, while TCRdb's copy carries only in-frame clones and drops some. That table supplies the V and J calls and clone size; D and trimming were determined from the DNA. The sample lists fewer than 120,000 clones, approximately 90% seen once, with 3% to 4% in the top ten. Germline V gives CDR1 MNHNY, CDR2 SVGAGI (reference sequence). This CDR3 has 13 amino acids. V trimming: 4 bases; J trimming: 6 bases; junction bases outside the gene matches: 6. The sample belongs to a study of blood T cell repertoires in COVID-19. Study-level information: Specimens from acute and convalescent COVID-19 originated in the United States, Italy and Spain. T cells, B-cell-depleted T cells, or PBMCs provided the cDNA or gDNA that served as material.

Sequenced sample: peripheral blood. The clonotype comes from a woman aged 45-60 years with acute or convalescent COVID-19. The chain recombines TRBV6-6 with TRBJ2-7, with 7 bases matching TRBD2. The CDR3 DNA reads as TGTGCCAGCAGTTTGTCTGGGGAGGGCGAGCAGTACTTC. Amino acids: CASSLSGEGEQYF.